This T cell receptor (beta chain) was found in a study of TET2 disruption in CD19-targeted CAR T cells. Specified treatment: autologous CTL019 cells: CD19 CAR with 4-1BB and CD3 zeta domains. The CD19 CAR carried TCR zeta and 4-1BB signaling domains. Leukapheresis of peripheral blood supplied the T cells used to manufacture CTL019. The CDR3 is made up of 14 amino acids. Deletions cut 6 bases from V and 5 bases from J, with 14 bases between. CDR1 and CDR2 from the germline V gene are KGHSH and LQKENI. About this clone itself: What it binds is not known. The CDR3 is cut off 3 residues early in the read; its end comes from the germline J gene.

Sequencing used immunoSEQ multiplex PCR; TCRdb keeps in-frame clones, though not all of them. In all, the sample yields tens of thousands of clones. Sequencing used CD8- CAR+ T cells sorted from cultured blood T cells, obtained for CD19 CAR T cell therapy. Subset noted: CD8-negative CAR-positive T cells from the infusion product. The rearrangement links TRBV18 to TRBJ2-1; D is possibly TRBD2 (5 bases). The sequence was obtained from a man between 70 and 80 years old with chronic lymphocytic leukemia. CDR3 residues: CASSPPFGDNEQFF. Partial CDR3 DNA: TGTGCCAGCTCTCCGCCATTCGGGGACAATGAG.